This T cell receptor beta chain originates from a study of cytomegalovirus exposure and HLA in healthy donors. Whole-study context: In a later analysis, the approximately 120 validation repertoires were reported to have used the same platform as the roughly 610 first-cohort repertoires. Notes on the study in general: There were under 200 TCR beta chains listed as cytomegalovirus-associated. Three CMV-associated chains were confirmed in vitro to be specific for CMV antigens. Reports showed the classifier diagnosing cytomegalovirus status with high specificity and sensitivity.

The data were produced by immunoSEQ multiplex PCR, yet TCRdb's version contains in-frame clones alone and is incomplete. Among roughly 140,000 clones, 70% to 90% were seen once, and the ten largest hold more than 2.5%. On this clone: Its antigen is undetermined.

CDR1 is MGHDK and CDR2 is SYGVNS in the germline V gene. V shed 2 bases and J shed 0 bases, with 8 bases lying between them. The CDR3 is 14 amino acids. Sequences were obtained from PBMCs. The TCR comes from a woman under 30 in good health and CMV-seropositive. V gene TRBV25-1 combines with J gene TRBJ2-7; D may be TRBD1 (5 bases). CDR3 region: CASSEAGPSYEQYF. DNA for the CDR3: TGTGCCAGCAGTGAAGCAGGGCCCTCCTACGAGCAGTACTTC.